The clone carrying this T cell receptor (beta chain) occurred once. Its antigen is unidentified. This entry belongs to a study of cytomegalovirus exposure and HLA in healthy donors. Study-wide findings and caveats: Later analysis associated a missense DCLRE1C variant with TCR beta V- and J-gene trimming.

The PCR ran on 60 Vbeta and 13 Jbeta primers. Sequencing used immunoSEQ multiplex PCR; TCRdb keeps in-frame clones, though not all of them. The table records approximately 130,000 clones, about 61% of them present only once. Sequencing used PBMCs. This clonotype was sampled from a woman aged 40 to 50 in good health and CMV-seronegative.

In DNA, the CDR3 is TGCGCCAGCAGCTCTAGACTAGCCCGCACAGATACGCAGTATTTT. Residues: CASSSRLARTDTQYF. The chain is built from TRBV4-1 and TRBJ2-3, with TRBD2 matching over 7 bases. V was clipped by 5 bases and J by 1 base; unmatched bases: 6. Germline V gene lookup returns CDR1 MGHRA and CDR2 YSYEKL. The CDR3 runs to 15 residues.